This T cell receptor (beta chain) was sequenced in a study of shared clonotypes between healthy human individuals. General study points: Clonotypes shared by all four donors outscored non-shared clonotypes in generation probability. What rarefaction showed was incomplete sorted-subset sequencing despite large depth.

Comment on this clone: What it binds is unknown.

Methods used by the authors: ImmunoSEQ yielded junction-only sequences lacking quality scores, so filtering differed. Method: immunoSEQ multiplex PCR; TCRdb's copy keeps in-frame clones and lacks some. The DNA gave D and trimming, while V, J and clone size come from that table. The sample lists about 1.4 million clones; over 95% were seen once. Germline-derived CDR1 and CDR2 are SGHTA and FQGNSA. The CDR3 runs 16 residues. V gave up 2 bases and J gave up 5 bases; unmatched junction bases: 11. The sample consisted of naive CD4+ T cells sorted from blood. Described subset: CD45RA+ positively selected. This chain links TRBV7-2 with TRBJ2-5, with 7 bases matching TRBD1. This clonotype was sampled from a man aged 30 to 39 in good health. The CDR3 DNA follows: TGTGCCAGCAGCTTATCGGGTTCGAGGGGGCGGGAGACCCAGTACTTC. Encoded protein: CASSLSGSRGRETQYF. Based on the CDR3 plus reference TRBV7-2 and TRBJ2-5, the full variable domain is GAGVSQSPSNKVTEKGKDVELRCDPISGHTALYWYRQSLGQGLEFLIYFQGNSAPDKSGLPSDRFSAERTGGSVSTLTIQRTQQEDSAVYLCASSLSGSRGRETQYFGPGTRLLVL.